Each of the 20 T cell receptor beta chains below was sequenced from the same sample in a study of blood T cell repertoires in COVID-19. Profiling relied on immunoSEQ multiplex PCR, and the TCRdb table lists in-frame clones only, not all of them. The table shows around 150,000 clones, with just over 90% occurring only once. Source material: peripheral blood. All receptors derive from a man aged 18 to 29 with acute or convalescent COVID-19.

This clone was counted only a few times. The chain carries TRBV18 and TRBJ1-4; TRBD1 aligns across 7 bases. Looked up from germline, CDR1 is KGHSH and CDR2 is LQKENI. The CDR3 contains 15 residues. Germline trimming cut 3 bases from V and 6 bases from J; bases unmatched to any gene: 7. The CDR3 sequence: CASSPRTGDDEKLFF. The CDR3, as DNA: TGTGCCAGCTCACCCAGGACAGGCGACGATGAAAAACTGTTTTTT. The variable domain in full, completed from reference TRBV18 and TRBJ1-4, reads NAGVMQNPRHLVRRRGQEARLRCSPMKGHSHVYWYRQLPEEGLKFMVYLQKENIIDESGMPKERFSAEFPKEGPSILRIQQVVRGDSAAYFCASSPRTGDDEKLFFGSGTQLSVL.

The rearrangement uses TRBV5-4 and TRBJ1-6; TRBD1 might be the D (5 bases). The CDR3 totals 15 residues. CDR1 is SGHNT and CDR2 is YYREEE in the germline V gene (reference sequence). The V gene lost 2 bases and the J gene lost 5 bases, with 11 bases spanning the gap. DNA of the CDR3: TGTGCCAGCAGCTTAGGAGGGACGAATAATTCACCCCTCCACTTT. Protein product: CASSLGGTNNSPLHF.

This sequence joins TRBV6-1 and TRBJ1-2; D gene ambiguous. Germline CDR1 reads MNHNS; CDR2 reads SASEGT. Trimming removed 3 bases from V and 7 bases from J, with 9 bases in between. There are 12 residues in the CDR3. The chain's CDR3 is CASSDPPSGYTF. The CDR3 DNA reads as TGTGCCAGCAGTGACCCCCCGAGTGGCTACACCTTC.

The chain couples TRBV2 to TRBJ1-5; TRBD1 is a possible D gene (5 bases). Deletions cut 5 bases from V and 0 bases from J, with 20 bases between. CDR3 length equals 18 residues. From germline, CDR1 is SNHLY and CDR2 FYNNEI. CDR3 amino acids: CASSPNWGRGNSNQPQHF. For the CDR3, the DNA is TGTGCCAGCAGTCCCAACTGGGGACGGGGGAATAGCAATCAGCCCCAGCATTTT.

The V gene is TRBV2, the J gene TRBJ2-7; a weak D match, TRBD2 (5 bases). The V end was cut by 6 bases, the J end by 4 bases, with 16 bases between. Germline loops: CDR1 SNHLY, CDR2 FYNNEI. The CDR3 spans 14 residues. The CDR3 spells CASRPGLMTYEQYF. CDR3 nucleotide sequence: TGTGCCAGCAGGCCAGGACTGATGACTTACGAGCAGTACTTC.

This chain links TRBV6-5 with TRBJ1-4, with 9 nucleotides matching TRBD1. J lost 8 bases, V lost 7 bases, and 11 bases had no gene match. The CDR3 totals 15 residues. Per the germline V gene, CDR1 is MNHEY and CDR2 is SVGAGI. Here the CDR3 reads CASTTKQGAWEKLFF. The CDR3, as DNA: TGTGCCAGCACTACCAAACAGGGGGCGTGGGAAAAACTGTTTTTT.

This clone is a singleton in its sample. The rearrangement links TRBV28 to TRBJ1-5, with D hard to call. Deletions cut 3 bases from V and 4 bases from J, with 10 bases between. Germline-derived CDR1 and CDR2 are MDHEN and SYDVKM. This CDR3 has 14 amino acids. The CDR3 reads CASSFPGSNQPQHF. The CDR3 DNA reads TGTGCCAGCAGTTTCCCAGGTTCAAATCAGCCCCAGCATTTT.

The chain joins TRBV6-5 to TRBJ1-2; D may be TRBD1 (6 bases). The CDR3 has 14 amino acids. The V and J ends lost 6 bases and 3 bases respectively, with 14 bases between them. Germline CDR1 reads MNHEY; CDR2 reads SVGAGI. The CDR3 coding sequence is TGTGCCAGCAGGCACCCCCCAGGGGACTATGGCTACACCTTC. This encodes CASRHPPGDYGYTF.

CDR3 protein: CASSILGAQVEQYF. Here the CDR3 DNA reads TGTGCCAGTAGTATACTGGGGGCGCAGGTCGAGCAGTACTTC. V usage is TRBV19 and J usage is TRBJ2-7; D is perhaps TRBD1 (6 bases). The germline gives CDR1 LNHDA, CDR2 SQIVND (reference sequence). Deletions cut 2 bases from V and 6 bases from J, with 14 bases between. The length of the CDR3 is 14 residues.

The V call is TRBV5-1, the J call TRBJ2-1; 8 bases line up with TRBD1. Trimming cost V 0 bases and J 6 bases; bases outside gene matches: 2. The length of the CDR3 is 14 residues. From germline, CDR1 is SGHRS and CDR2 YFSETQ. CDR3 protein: CASSLGRGLNEQFF. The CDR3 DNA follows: TGCGCCAGCAGCTTGGGCAGGGGGCTCAATGAGCAGTTCTTC.

In nucleotides, the CDR3 is TGTGCCAGTACCCCTGGACAGGGGGCTGCTACTCAGCCCCAGCATTTT. Amino acids: CASTPGQGAATQPQHF. This chain joins TRBV19 and TRBJ1-5; 11 nucleotides line up with TRBD1. The J segment lost 6 bases and the V segment lost 7 bases, leaving 11 bases of the junction unmatched. The length of the CDR3 is 16 residues. Germline CDR1 and CDR2: LNHDA and SQIVND (reference sequence).

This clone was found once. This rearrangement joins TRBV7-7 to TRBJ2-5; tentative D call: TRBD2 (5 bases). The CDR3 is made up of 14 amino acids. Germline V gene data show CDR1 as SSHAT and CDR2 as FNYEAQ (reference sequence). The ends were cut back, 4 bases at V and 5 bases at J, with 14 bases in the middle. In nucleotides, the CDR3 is TGTGCCAGCAGCTCCCACATAAGCGGTGAGACCCAGTACTTC. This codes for CASSSHISGETQYF.

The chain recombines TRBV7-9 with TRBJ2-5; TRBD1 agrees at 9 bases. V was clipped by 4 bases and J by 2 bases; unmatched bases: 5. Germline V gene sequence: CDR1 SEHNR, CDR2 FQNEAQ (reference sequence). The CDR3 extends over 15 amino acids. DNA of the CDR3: TGTGCCAGCAGCTCGCACAGGGGGCATCAAGAGACCCAGTACTTC. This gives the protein CASSSHRGHQETQYF.

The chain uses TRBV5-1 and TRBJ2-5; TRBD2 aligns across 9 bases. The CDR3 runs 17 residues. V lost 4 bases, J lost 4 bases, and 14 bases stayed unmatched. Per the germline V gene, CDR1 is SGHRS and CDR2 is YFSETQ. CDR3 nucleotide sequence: TGCGCCAGCAGCCCTTTAGCGGGAGTGGGAGTTGCAGAGACCCAGTACTTC. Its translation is CASSPLAGVGVAETQYF.

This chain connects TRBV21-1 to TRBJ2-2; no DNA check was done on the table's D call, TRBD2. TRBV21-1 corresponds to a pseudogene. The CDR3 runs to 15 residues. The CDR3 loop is CASSPGTSSCGELFF. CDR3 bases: TGTGCCAGCAGCCCCGGGACTAGCTCCTGCGGGGAGCTGTTTTTT.

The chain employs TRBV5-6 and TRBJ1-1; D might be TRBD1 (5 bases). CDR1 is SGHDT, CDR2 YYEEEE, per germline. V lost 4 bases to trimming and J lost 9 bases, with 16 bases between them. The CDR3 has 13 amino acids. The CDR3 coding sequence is TGTGCCAGCAGCCGGGACTCAAACCCCCAAGCTTTCTTT. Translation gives CASSRDSNPQAFF.

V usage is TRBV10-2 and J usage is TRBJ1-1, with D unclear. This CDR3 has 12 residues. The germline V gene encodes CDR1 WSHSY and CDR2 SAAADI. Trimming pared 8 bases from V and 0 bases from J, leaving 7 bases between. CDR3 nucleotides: TGCGCCAGCGCTAACGTGAACACTGAAGCTTTCTTT. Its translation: CASANVNTEAFF.

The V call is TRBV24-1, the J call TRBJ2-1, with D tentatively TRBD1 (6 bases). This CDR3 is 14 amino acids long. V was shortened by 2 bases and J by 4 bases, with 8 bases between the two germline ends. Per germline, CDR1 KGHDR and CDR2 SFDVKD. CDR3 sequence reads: CATSDSTGYNEQFF. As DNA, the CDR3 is TGTGCCACCAGTGATTCGACAGGTTACAATGAGCAGTTCTTC.

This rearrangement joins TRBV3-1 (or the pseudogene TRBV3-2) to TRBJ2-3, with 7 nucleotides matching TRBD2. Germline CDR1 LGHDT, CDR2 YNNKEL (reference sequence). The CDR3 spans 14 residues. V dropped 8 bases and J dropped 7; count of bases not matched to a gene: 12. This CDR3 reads CASGLSGGANTQYF. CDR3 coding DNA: TGTGCCAGCGGTCTCTCGGGAGGCGCGAATACGCAGTATTTT.

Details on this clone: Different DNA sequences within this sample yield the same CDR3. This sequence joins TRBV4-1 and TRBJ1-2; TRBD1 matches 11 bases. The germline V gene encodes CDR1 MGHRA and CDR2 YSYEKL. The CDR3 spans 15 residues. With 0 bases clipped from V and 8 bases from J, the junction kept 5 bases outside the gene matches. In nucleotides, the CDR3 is TGCGCCAGCAGCCAAGAAGGGACAGGGGGTCTCGGCTACACCTTC. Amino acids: CASSQEGTGGLGYTF.